Listed below are T cell receptor beta chains from one sample, sequenced in a study of T cells after yellow fever vaccination. Using its own MiXCR run on the 5' RACE reads, TCRdb lists one record per CDR3 protein. In the table there are a few hundred thousand distinct CDR3 sequences, about a sixth of which are singletons. The sequences come from PBMCs, collected roughly 5 days after the first yellow fever vaccination. These receptors all come from a man aged 18 to 29 who received the YFV17D yellow fever vaccine. Both conserved end residues are part of each CDR3. Each record gives: D gene, V gene, J gene, clone size, CDR3 protein, CDR3 DNA. D genes are given only for firm matches. Clone size is not always given. Where it is, it says once, few, many or a class for expanded clones.

-	TRBV5-1	TRBJ2-3	few	CASSLGLSFGDTQYF	TGCGCCAGCAGCTTGGGTCTCTCCTTTGGGGATACGCAGTATTTT
TRBD1	TRBV4-3	TRBJ1-1	-	CASSQRSGQGAREAFF	TGCGCCAGCAGCCAAAGGTCGGGCCAGGGGGCGAGGGAAGCTTTCTTT
-	TRBV18	TRBJ2-5	few	CASSPRLDEKTQYF	TGTGCCAGCTCACCAAGACTAGATGAGAAGACCCAGTACTTC
-	TRBV20-1	TRBJ1-5	once	CSAPRGGGGQPQHF	TGCAGTGCTCCCCGGGGAGGCGGGGGTCAGCCCCAGCATTTT
-	TRBV3-1	TRBJ2-3	-	CASSQEGYPGTDTQYF	TGTGCCAGCAGCCAAGAAGGGTACCCAGGGACAGATACGCAGTATTTT
-	TRBV6-5	TRBJ2-3	few	CASSYGDPSTDTQYF	TGTGCCAGCAGTTATGGGGACCCTAGCACAGATACGCAGTATTTT
-	TRBV12-3/TRBV12-4	TRBJ2-5	-	CASSSTDRQETQYF	TGTGCCAGCAGTTCTACTGACAGGCAAGAGACCCAGTACTTC
-	TRBV7-3	TRBJ1-1	many	CASAETGVRMNTEAFF	TGTGCCTCCGCCGAGACGGGCGTACGGATGAACACTGAAGCTTTCTTT
-	TRBV20-1	TRBJ1-5	few	CSARGRVVGQPQHF	TGCAGTGCTAGGGGCAGGGTTGTGGGTCAGCCCCAGCATTTT
-	TRBV30	TRBJ2-5	few	CAWREEAQETQYF	TGTGCCTGGAGGGAGGAGGCGCAAGAGACCCAGTACTTC
-	TRBV4-1	TRBJ1-5	few	CASSQEGQANQPQHF	TGCGCCAGCAGCCAAGAAGGCCAGGCAAACCAGCCCCAGCATTTT
-	TRBV12-3/TRBV12-4	TRBJ2-7	few	CASSPGGVSSYEQYF	TGTGCCAGCAGTCCCGGTGGGGTGAGCTCCTACGAGCAGTACTTC
-	TRBV10-3	TRBJ2-3	few	CAISYEDTQYF	TGTGCCATCAGTTACGAAGATACGCAGTATTTT
TRBD2	TRBV9	TRBJ2-5	few	CASSAAPGLGETQYF	TGTGCCAGCAGCGCGGCCCCGGGACTAGGAGAGACCCAGTACTTC
-	TRBV7-9	TRBJ2-7	few	CASTPVQWYEQYF	TGTGCCAGCACCCCGGTCCAGTGGTACGAGCAGTACTTC
TRBD1	TRBV6-1	TRBJ2-5	-	CASSAGTGGGKTQYF	TGTGCCAGCTCCGCCGGGACAGGGGGCGGAAAGACCCAGTACTTC
TRBD2	TRBV5-1	TRBJ2-3	many	CASSRTSGVSDTQYF	TGCGCCAGCAGCAGGACTAGCGGGGTATCAGATACGCAGTATTTT
-	TRBV29-1	TRBJ1-1	-	CSVELDTEAFF	TGCAGCGTTGAGTTGGACACTGAAGCTTTCTTT
TRBD2	TRBV5-1	TRBJ2-5	few	CASRQLAGGQETQYF	TGCGCCAGCAGGCAGCTAGCGGGGGGGCAAGAGACCCAGTACTTC
-	TRBV5-1	TRBJ2-2	many	CASSSRGASTGELFF	TGCGCCAGCAGCTCACGGGGGGCGTCCACCGGGGAGCTGTTTTTT
TRBD2	TRBV20-1	TRBJ2-1	few	CSALSTSGGSYNEQFF	TGCAGTGCCCTATCGACTAGCGGGGGGTCCTACAATGAGCAGTTCTTC
-	TRBV21-1	TRBJ2-5	-	CASSRGGQLQETQYF	TGTGCCAGCAGCCGAGGGGGACAGCTCCAAGAGACCCAGTACTTC
-	TRBV2	TRBJ2-5	few	CASNEVLQETQYF	TGTGCCAGCAATGAGGTACTACAAGAGACCCAGTACTTC
-	TRBV6-1	TRBJ2-1	few	CASSTPWVSSYNEQFF	TGTGCCAGCAGTACCCCCTGGGTGAGCTCCTACAATGAGCAGTTCTTC
TRBD1	TRBV12-5	TRBJ2-1	few	CASGGDRVLGDEQFF	TGTGCTAGTGGTGGAGACAGGGTCCTTGGGGATGAGCAGTTCTTC
TRBD2	TRBV5-1	TRBJ2-1	few	CASWLVPGGNNEQFF	TGCGCCAGCTGGCTCGTTCCGGGGGGGAACAATGAGCAGTTCTTC
TRBD1	TRBV7-8	TRBJ1-5	few	CASSFAGTASNQPQHF	TGTGCCAGCAGCTTCGCCGGGACAGCAAGCAATCAGCCCCAGCATTTT
-	TRBV13	TRBJ1-5	few	CASSLREGNQPQHF	TGTGCCAGCAGCTTAAGGGAGGGAAATCAGCCCCAGCATTTT
-	TRBV4-1	TRBJ1-5	few	CASSQDSGGVGNQPQHF	TGCGCCAGCAGCCAAGATTCCGGGGGGGTGGGCAATCAGCCCCAGCATTTT
-	TRBV7-2	TRBJ2-2	few	CASSLWGLGTGELFF	TGTGCCAGCAGCTTATGGGGTCTCGGAACCGGGGAGCTGTTTTTT
-	TRBV20-1	TRBJ2-1	-	CSASLGASSNEQFF	TGCAGTGCTAGCCTAGGGGCATCGTCCAATGAGCAGTTCTTC
-	TRBV11-3	TRBJ2-1	few	CASSAVDNEQFF	TGTGCCAGCAGCGCTGTAGACAATGAGCAGTTCTTC